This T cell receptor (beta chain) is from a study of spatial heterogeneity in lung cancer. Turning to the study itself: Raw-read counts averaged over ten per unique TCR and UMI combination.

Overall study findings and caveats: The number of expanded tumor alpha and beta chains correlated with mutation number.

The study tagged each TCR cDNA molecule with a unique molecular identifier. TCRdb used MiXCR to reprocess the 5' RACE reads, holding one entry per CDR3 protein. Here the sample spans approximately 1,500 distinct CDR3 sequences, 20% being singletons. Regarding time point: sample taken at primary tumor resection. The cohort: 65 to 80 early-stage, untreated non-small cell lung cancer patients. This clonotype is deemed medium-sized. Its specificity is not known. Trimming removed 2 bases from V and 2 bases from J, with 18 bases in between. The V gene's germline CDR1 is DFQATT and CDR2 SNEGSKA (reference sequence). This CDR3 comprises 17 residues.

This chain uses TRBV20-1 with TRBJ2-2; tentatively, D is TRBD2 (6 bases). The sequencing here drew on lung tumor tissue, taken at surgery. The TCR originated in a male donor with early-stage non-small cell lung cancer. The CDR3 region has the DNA TGCAGTGCTAGACCGTCCCCCAGTAGCGGTAACACCGGGGAGCTGTTTTTT. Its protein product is CSARPSPSSGNTGELFF.